This T cell receptor beta chain derives from a study of early T cells in non-severe SARS-CoV-2 infection. Background on the study: The input, bulk RNA from unsorted whole blood, was sequenced, and chains were unpaired.

Remarks on this clonotype: Antigen unknown.

Study-level results: The study's VDJdb matching favored anti-spike CD8 responses and missed private and CD4 specificities.

Attached unique molecular identifiers marked individual cDNA molecules. MiXCR was run by TCRdb on the 5' RACE reads, yielding one entry per CDR3 protein. The sample includes approximately 80,000 distinct CDR3 sequences, approximately 10% of them seen just once. The receptor's source is an adult who was a healthcare worker with PCR-confirmed SARS-CoV-2 infection or an uninfected control (not recorded which). Source: whole blood, taken at baseline.

The CDR3 region has the DNA TGCAGCGTTGTCGGGGGGCCTGAAGCTTTCTTT. Translating it yields CSVVGGPEAFF. The chain joins TRBV29-1 to TRBJ1-1; D might be TRBD1 (6 bases). Germline lookup yields CDR1 SQVTM and CDR2 ANQGSEA. V was clipped by 4 bases and J by 6 bases, with 9 bases between them. The CDR3 spans 11 residues.